This T cell receptor beta chain was sequenced in a study of shared clonotypes between healthy human individuals. TCRdb's copy holds only in-frame clones and misses some; the assay was immunoSEQ multiplex PCR. The repertoire consists of roughly 1 million clones, with under 80% occurring once and the leading ten covering approximately 1.5%. J lost 12 bases, V lost 5 bases, and 5 bases had no gene match. Germline CDR1 is MDHEN and CDR2 is SYDVKM. The CDR3 totals 11 residues. The sequence came from a man aged 18 to 29 in good health. Sequencing used memory CD4+ T cells sorted from blood. Subset here: CD45RA-negative fraction. The genes are TRBV28 and TRBJ2-7; 9 nucleotides match TRBD1. The CDR3: CASSLGQGLYF. Written as DNA, the CDR3 is TGTGCCAGCAGTCTAGGACAGGGGTTGTACTTC. Filled out from reference TRBV28 and TRBJ2-7, the complete variable domain reads DVKVTQSSRYLVKRTGEKVFLECVQDMDHENMFWYRQDPGLGLRLIYFSYDVKMKEKGDIPEGYSVSREKKERFSLILESASTNQTSMYLCASSLGQGLYFGPGTRLTVT.